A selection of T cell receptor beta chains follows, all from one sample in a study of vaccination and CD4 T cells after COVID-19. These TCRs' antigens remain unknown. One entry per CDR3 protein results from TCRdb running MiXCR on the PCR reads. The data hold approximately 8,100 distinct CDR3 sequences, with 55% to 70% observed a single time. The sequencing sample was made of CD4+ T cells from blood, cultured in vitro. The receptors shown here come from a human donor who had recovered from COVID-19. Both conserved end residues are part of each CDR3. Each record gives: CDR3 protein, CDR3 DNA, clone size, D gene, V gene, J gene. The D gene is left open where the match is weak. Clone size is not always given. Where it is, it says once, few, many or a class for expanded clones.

CDR3aa: CAISGTSETEAFF
CDR3nt: TGTGCCATCAGTGGGACATCGGAGACTGAAGCTTTCTTT
abundance: NA
d_gene: NA
v_gene: TRBV10-3
j_gene: TRBJ1-1

CDR3aa: CATWGALSYEQYF
CDR3nt: TGTGCCACCTGGGGGGCCCTCTCCTACGAGCAGTACTTC
abundance: NA
d_gene: NA
v_gene: TRBV6-2/TRBV6-3
j_gene: TRBJ2-7

CDR3aa: CASSPPSGGPGDTQYF
CDR3nt: TGTGCCAGCTCACCACCCTCGGGAGGGCCGGGAGATACGCAGTATTTT
abundance: NA
d_gene: TRBD2
v_gene: TRBV18
j_gene: TRBJ2-3

CDR3aa: CASRPRGQGARTDTQYF
CDR3nt: TGTGCCAGCAGACCCCGGGGACAGGGGGCGAGGACAGATACGCAGTATTTT
abundance: NA
d_gene: TRBD1
v_gene: TRBV6-1
j_gene: TRBJ2-3

CDR3aa: CASRNGRNTGELFF
CDR3nt: TGTGCCAGCAGAAACGGACGGAACACCGGGGAGCTGTTTTTT
abundance: few
d_gene: NA
v_gene: TRBV6-2/TRBV6-3
j_gene: TRBJ2-2

CDR3aa: CASSLGTGGDNQPQHF
CDR3nt: TGTGCCAGCAGTTTAGGGACAGGGGGGGACAATCAGCCCCAGCATTTT
abundance: few
d_gene: TRBD1
v_gene: TRBV6-5
j_gene: TRBJ1-5

CDR3aa: CASSGPGYEQYF
CDR3nt: TGTGCCAGCAGTGGTCCAGGCTACGAGCAGTACTTC
abundance: NA
d_gene: NA
v_gene: TRBV2
j_gene: TRBJ2-7

CDR3aa: CASSSPSGRVDTQYF
CDR3nt: TGCGCCAGCAGCTCCCCTAGCGGGAGGGTAGATACGCAGTATTTT
abundance: NA
d_gene: TRBD2
v_gene: TRBV5-1
j_gene: TRBJ2-3

CDR3aa: CSARAPGTDSYGYTF
CDR3nt: TGCAGTGCTAGAGCCCCTGGGACAGACTCCTATGGCTACACCTTC
abundance: NA
d_gene: TRBD1
v_gene: TRBV20-1
j_gene: TRBJ1-2

CDR3aa: CASSLFQQPQHF
CDR3nt: TGTGCCAGCAGCCTTTTCCAGCAGCCCCAGCATTTT
abundance: NA
d_gene: NA
v_gene: TRBV5-6
j_gene: TRBJ1-5

CDR3aa: CASRTSETDTQYF
CDR3nt: TGTGCCAGCAGGACTAGCGAGACAGATACGCAGTATTTT
abundance: NA
d_gene: TRBD2
v_gene: TRBV2
j_gene: TRBJ2-3

CDR3aa: CASRIGQGRNSPLHF
CDR3nt: TGTGCCAGCAGGATAGGACAGGGGAGGAATTCACCCCTCCACTTT
abundance: NA
d_gene: TRBD1
v_gene: TRBV2
j_gene: TRBJ1-6

CDR3aa: CASSPPQGANTEAFF
CDR3nt: TGTGCCAGCAGTCCCCCCCAGGGAGCGAACACTGAAGCTTTCTTT
abundance: NA
d_gene: NA
v_gene: TRBV27
j_gene: TRBJ1-1

CDR3aa: CASSSIRPGTPSNQPQHF
CDR3nt: TGTGCCAGCAGTTCTATCCGACCCGGGACACCTTCCAATCAGCCCCAGCATTTT
abundance: NA
d_gene: NA
v_gene: TRBV6-5
j_gene: TRBJ1-5

CDR3aa: CASSPPGLAGSQYF
CDR3nt: TGTGCCAGCAGTCCTCCGGGACTAGCGGGATCCCAGTACTTC
abundance: NA
d_gene: TRBD2
v_gene: TRBV27
j_gene: TRBJ2-7

CDR3aa: CAISDSTGTGWGYTF
CDR3nt: TGTGCCATCAGTGACTCAACCGGGACGGGATGGGGCTACACCTTC
abundance: NA
d_gene: NA
v_gene: TRBV10-3
j_gene: TRBJ1-2

CDR3aa: CASSLDFFSGVDTQYF
CDR3nt: TGTGCCAGCAGCTTAGATTTCTTTAGCGGGGTGGATACGCAGTATTTT
abundance: NA
d_gene: TRBD2
v_gene: TRBV7-2
j_gene: TRBJ2-3

CDR3aa: CASSKQPREHAEAFF
CDR3nt: TGTGCCAGCAGCAAACAACCCAGAGAGCACGCTGAAGCTTTCTTT
abundance: NA
d_gene: NA
v_gene: TRBV7-8
j_gene: TRBJ1-1

CDR3aa: CASSSNRDGYGYTF
CDR3nt: TGTGCCAGCTCGTCAAACAGGGATGGCTATGGCTACACCTTC
abundance: NA
d_gene: NA
v_gene: TRBV18
j_gene: TRBJ1-2

CDR3aa: CSASSSGYNEQFF
CDR3nt: TGCAGTGCTAGTTCTAGCGGTTACAATGAGCAGTTCTTC
abundance: large
d_gene: TRBD2
v_gene: TRBV20-1
j_gene: TRBJ2-1

CDR3aa: CASSLAAGTGGPQHF
CDR3nt: TGTGCCAGCAGCTTGGCCGCGGGGACCGGAGGGCCCCAGCATTTT
abundance: few
d_gene: NA
v_gene: TRBV5-8
j_gene: TRBJ1-5

CDR3aa: CASSPPLNTEAFF
CDR3nt: TGTGCCAGCAGCCCCCCCCTGAACACTGAAGCTTTCTTT
abundance: NA
d_gene: NA
v_gene: TRBV6-2/TRBV6-3
j_gene: TRBJ1-1

CDR3aa: CSVAVASYEQYF
CDR3nt: TGCAGCGTTGCAGTCGCGTCCTACGAGCAGTACTTC
abundance: NA
d_gene: NA
v_gene: TRBV29-1
j_gene: TRBJ2-7

CDR3aa: CASSGGTGNEKLFF
CDR3nt: TGTGCCAGCAGTGGTGGGACGGGGAATGAAAAACTGTTTTTT
abundance: NA
d_gene: NA
v_gene: TRBV2
j_gene: TRBJ1-4

CDR3aa: CASSLAPRLLNTEAFF
CDR3nt: TGTGCCAGCAGCTTAGCGCCCAGACTCCTGAACACTGAAGCTTTCTTT
abundance: once
d_gene: NA
v_gene: TRBV11-2
j_gene: TRBJ1-1

CDR3aa: CSAARLGTARSYEQYF
CDR3nt: TGCAGTGCTGCCCGGCTGGGGACGGCCCGCTCCTACGAGCAGTACTTC
abundance: NA
d_gene: NA
v_gene: TRBV20-1
j_gene: TRBJ2-7

CDR3aa: CSARGPGGYNSPLHF
CDR3nt: TGCAGTGCTAGAGGCCCAGGGGGTTATAATTCACCCCTCCACTTT
abundance: few
d_gene: TRBD1
v_gene: TRBV20-1
j_gene: TRBJ1-6

CDR3aa: CSAREGSSGNTIYF
CDR3nt: TGCAGTGCTAGAGAGGGTAGCTCTGGAAACACCATATATTTT
abundance: NA
d_gene: NA
v_gene: TRBV20-1
j_gene: TRBJ1-3